The subject of this entry is one T cell receptor (beta chain). Both iRepertoire HTBI primers and Arm-PCR of CDR3 regions were used to build the TCR beta libraries. MiXCR was run by TCRdb on the multiplex PCR reads, yielding one entry per CDR3 protein. Here the sample spans a few hundred thousand distinct CDR3 sequences, approximately 13% being singletons. Time point of the sample: newly diagnosed GD, antithyroid drugs for less than 3 months. The authors made the TCR library using RNA they extracted from PBMCs. This CDR3 region has 12 residues. Germline-derived CDR1 and CDR2 are LNHDA and SQIVND (reference sequence). Trimming took 3 bases from V and 6 from J, leaving 6 bases between them. This record belongs to a study of regulatory T cells in long-lasting Graves disease. Separately, the same data were catalogued under a study of T cells in Graves' hyperthyroidism and ophthalmopathy. That paper adds: Not enrolled were patients with uncontrolled infection, other autoimmune disease, pregnancy or lactation. An initial round of RT-PCR targeting the TCR CDR3 relied on the HTBI primer set.

This sequence joins TRBV19 and TRBJ2-1, with D unresolved. The TCR originated in a man younger than 45 with Graves disease. The sample was peripheral blood mononuclear cells (PBMCs), taken at new diagnosis, from a patient treated with antithyroid drugs. The DNA for the CDR3 is TGTGCCAGTAGTATTTTGGGCAATGAGCAGTTCTTC. This sequence encodes CASSILGNEQFF.